Listed here are 30 T cell receptor beta chains from one sample, sequenced in a study of PD-L1 blockade in urothelial cancer. Clones were sequenced by immunoSEQ multiplex PCR, and TCRdb holds only the in-frame ones, with some missing. The sample shows some 32,000 clones, around 83% of them seen only once. This specimen consisted of PBMCs, obtained around atezolizumab (anti-PD-L1) treatment. The receptor source for this set is a man aged 55 to 70 with urothelial cancer.

The rearrangement links TRBV5-1 to TRBJ1-2; D call uncertain. Trimming pared 4 bases from V and 0 bases from J, leaving 10 bases between. The CDR3 runs 14 residues. Germline CDR1 SGHRS, CDR2 YFSETQ. CDR3 protein: CASSASGTNYGYTF. The CDR3 DNA reads as TGCGCCAGCAGCGCTTCCGGGACTAACTATGGCTACACCTTC. The complete variable domain, with remaining parts taken from reference TRBV5-1 and TRBJ1-2, reads KAGVTQTPRYLIKTRGQQVTLSCSPISGHRSVSWYQQTPGQGLQFLFEYFSETQRNKGNFPGRFSGRQFSNSRSEMNVSTLELGDSALYLCASSASGTNYGYTFGSGTRLTVV.

The V call is TRBV29-1, the J call TRBJ2-2; 10 nucleotides line up with TRBD2. Germline CDR1 reads SQVTM; CDR2 reads ANQGSEA. The ends lost 7 bases at V and 6 bases at J; junction bases unmatched: 11. The CDR3 runs to 15 residues. The CDR3, as DNA: TGCAGCGCACATGGAGCGGGAGGGGAAGCCGGGGAGCTGTTTTTT. It translates to CSAHGAGGEAGELFF.

A few counts support this clone. The chain combines TRBV21-1 with TRBJ2-1; the DNA was not used to check the table's D call, TRBD2. TRBV21-1 is reported as a pseudogene. This CDR3 has 12 residues. The CDR3 spells CASSKGGDEQFF. CDR3 bases: TGTGCCAGCAGCAAAGGGGGGGATGAGCAGTTCTTC.

V gene TRBV5-1 combines with J gene TRBJ2-7; the match to TRBD2 covers 8 bases. The trim removed 2 bases at V and 7 bases at J, leaving 11 bases unmatched. Per germline, CDR1 SGHRS and CDR2 YFSETQ. The CDR3 runs to 15 residues. The DNA for the CDR3 is TGCGCCAGCAGCTTACTAGCGGCAACTCTTGGGGAGCAGTACTTC. This translates into CASSLLAATLGEQYF.

This clone was counted between two and nine times. The rearrangement uses TRBV2 and TRBJ2-7; a weak D match, TRBD2 (6 bases). V dropped 2 bases and J dropped 2 bases, with 10 bases sitting between them. The CDR3 totals 14 residues. Germline loops: CDR1 SNHLY, CDR2 FYNNEI. CDR3 sequence: CASSEQGGTYEQYF. The CDR3 DNA sequence: TGTGCCAGCAGTGAACAGGGCGGGACCTACGAGCAGTACTTC.

The V call is TRBV5-1, the J call TRBJ2-3; D may be TRBD2 (6 bases). The CDR3 is 14 residues long. The V end was cut by 4 bases, the J end by 2 bases, with 11 bases between. The germline V gene encodes CDR1 SGHRS and CDR2 YFSETQ. CDR3 protein: CASSPGLITDTQYF. The CDR3 DNA is TGCGCCAGCAGCCCGGGACTTATCACAGATACGCAGTATTTT. The full variable domain, its missing parts supplied by reference TRBV5-1 and TRBJ2-3, is KAGVTQTPRYLIKTRGQQVTLSCSPISGHRSVSWYQQTPGQGLQFLFEYFSETQRNKGNFPGRFSGRQFSNSRSEMNVSTLELGDSALYLCASSPGLITDTQYFGPGTRLTVL.

V is TRBV6-6 and J is TRBJ1-2; perhaps TRBD1 as D (6 bases). Looked up from germline, CDR1 is MNHNY and CDR2 is SVGAGI (reference sequence). This CDR3 region has 15 residues. The germline V and J ends were trimmed by 7 bases and 5 bases, with 20 bases remaining between them. CDR3 sequence (DNA): TGTGCCAGCACCCAGCGGGGGGGGGCGCATTATGGCTACACCTTC. It specifies CASTQRGGAHYGYTF.

This chain links TRBV5-4 with TRBJ2-6; D not certain. Germline V CDR1 and CDR2: SGHNT, YYREEE (reference sequence). This CDR3 is built from 14 residues. V shed 4 bases and J shed 4 bases, with 9 bases lying between them. The CDR3 DNA reads as TGTGCCAGCAGCCCTGCTGGCGGGGCCAACGTCCTGACTTTC. This codes for CASSPAGGANVLTF.

This chain links TRBV7-2 with TRBJ1-6; D is perhaps TRBD1 (5 bases). The CDR3 spans 17 residues. Trimming stripped 1 base from V and 10 bases from J, with 20 bases between. In germline, CDR1 is SGHTA, CDR2 FQGNSA. This CDR3 reads CASSLESGRTGRSPLHF. The CDR3 DNA is TGTGCCAGCAGCTTAGAATCGGGTCGTACAGGACGGTCACCCCTCCACTTT.

The sample holds one count of this clone. The chain employs TRBV19 and TRBJ2-7, with D possibly being TRBD1 (7 bases). CDR1 LNHDA and CDR2 SQIVND come from the germline V gene (reference sequence). V shed 7 bases and J shed 5 bases, with 21 bases lying between them. The CDR3 sequence is 15 residues long. The CDR3 loop is CASKQHRGLGNEQYF. The CDR3 nucleotides are TGTGCCAGTAAGCAGCACAGGGGACTCGGAAACGAGCAGTACTTC.

This clone was seen just once. The V gene is TRBV6-1, the J gene TRBJ1-2; maybe TRBD1 (5 bases). Germline V gene data show CDR1 as MNHNS and CDR2 as SASEGT. The V end lost 4 bases, the J end lost 7 bases, and 13 bases lay between the germline ends. The CDR3 is made up of 13 amino acids. CDR3 in amino acids: CASSGGGYGGYTF. For the CDR3, the DNA is TGTGCCAGCAGTGGGGGGGGTTACGGTGGCTACACCTTC.

The CDR3 reads CASSDLGTGVQETQYF. The CDR3 bases are TGTGCCAGCAGCGACCTCGGGACAGGGGTCCAAGAGACCCAGTACTTC. The chain links TRBV5-5 to TRBJ2-5; 10 positions match TRBD1. V lost 4 bases, J lost 1 base, and 7 bases stayed unmatched. The CDR3 has 16 residues. Germline assignment: CDR1 SGHKS and CDR2 YYEKEE (reference sequence).

The chain recombines TRBV7-2 with TRBJ1-6, with D perhaps matching TRBD1 (6 bases). The ends were cut back, 5 bases at V and 7 bases at J, with 15 bases in the middle. CDR1 SGHTA and CDR2 FQGNSA come from the germline V gene. CDR3 size: 15 residues. The CDR3 sequence: CASSPGGRGNSPLHF. The CDR3 DNA follows: TGTGCCAGCAGCCCGGGTGGCAGGGGAAATTCACCCCTCCACTTT.

This clone has only one observation. The rearrangement joins TRBV19 to TRBJ2-1; 10 nucleotides match TRBD2. Germline CDR1 LNHDA, CDR2 SQIVND (reference sequence). This CDR3 has 17 residues. Losses at the gene ends were 7 bases for V and 1 base for J; bases not matched to a gene: 10. CDR3 nucleotides: TGTGCCAGTACCAGCGGGAGGGTAATGACATCCTACAATGAGCAGTTCTTC. Residues: CASTSGRVMTSYNEQFF.

The rearrangement joins TRBV7-9 to TRBJ2-5; D gene ambiguous. Per the germline V gene, CDR1 is SEHNR and CDR2 is FQNEAQ (reference sequence). V dropped 5 bases and J dropped 4 bases, with 14 bases sitting between them. The CDR3 has 14 residues. As DNA, the CDR3 is TGTGCCAGCAGCCTCCTAGATCGGCGAGAGACCCAGTACTTC. Translated: CASSLLDRRETQYF.

The chain joins TRBV27 to TRBJ2-7, with D possibly being TRBD2 (6 bases). The CDR3 is 15 amino acids. Germline assignment: CDR1 MNHEY and CDR2 SMNVEV (reference sequence). The V and J ends lost 5 bases and 1 base respectively, with 15 bases between them. CDR3 sequence reads: CASSPSMRGSYEQYF. DNA of the CDR3: TGTGCCAGCAGTCCCAGTATGCGGGGATCCTACGAGCAGTACTTC.

This chain links TRBV6-1 with TRBJ2-7; possible D gene TRBD1, 5 bases. Germline V gene data show CDR1 as MNHNS and CDR2 as SASEGT. This CDR3 comprises 14 residues. V was cut by 2 bases and J by 2 bases, with 10 bases left in between. The CDR3 nucleotides read TGTGCCAGCAGTGAACTCAGGGCTACCTACGAGCAGTACTTC. It is translated as CASSELRATYEQYF.

V usage is TRBV7-8 and J usage is TRBJ2-7; no clear D gene. CDR3 length equals 13 residues. Germline V lookup: CDR1 SGHVS, CDR2 FQNEAQ. V shed 5 bases and J shed 2 bases, with 10 bases lying between them. Written as DNA, the CDR3 is TGTGCCAGCAGCCGAGACACCGCCTACGAGCAGTACTTC. This translates into CASSRDTAYEQYF.

Points on this clone: Germline is not matched at one junction end, which may reflect a read error. V and J are TRBV20-1 and TRBJ2-7; possibly TRBD1 for D (5 bases). The CDR3 is made up of 11 amino acids. Germline loops: CDR1 DFQATT, CDR2 SNEGSKA (reference sequence). This CDR3 reads CSARVEGARYF. In DNA form, the CDR3 reads TGCAGTGCTAGAGTCGAAGGGGCCAGGTATTTC.

V and J are TRBV19 and TRBJ1-5, with 8 bases identical to TRBD1. The V segment lost 7 bases and the J segment 6 bases; nucleotides outside the gene matches: 11. CDR3 size: 15 residues. In germline, CDR1 is LNHDA, CDR2 SQIVND (reference sequence). CDR3 nucleotide sequence: TGTGCCAGTACCCCGGGACAGGCTGGAGGTCAGCCCCAGCATTTT. This codes for CASTPGQAGGQPQHF.

The chain uses TRBV30 and TRBJ1-2; 11 bases line up with TRBD1. The CDR3 runs 13 residues. Germline loops: CDR1 GTSNPN, CDR2 SVGIG (reference sequence). V lost 3 bases and J lost 8; bases outside the gene matches: 5. CDR3 DNA: TGTGCCTGGAGGGGGACAGGGGGGTTAGGCTACACCTTC. This sequence encodes CAWRGTGGLGYTF.

J is TRBJ2-3 and V is TRBV10-1; 8 nucleotides match TRBD2. CDR1 is WNHNN, CDR2 SYGVQD, per germline (reference sequence). V gave up 2 bases and J gave up 4 bases; unmatched junction bases: 8. CDR3 length equals 16 residues. The CDR3 loop is CASSELEAGVSDTQYF. DNA of the CDR3: TGCGCCAGCAGTGAGCTCGAAGCGGGAGTGTCAGATACGCAGTATTTT.

CDR3 in amino acids: CAMSAVNTEAFF. The CDR3 nucleotides read TGTGCGATGTCGGCGGTGAACACTGAAGCTTTCTTT. The rearrangement joins TRBV7-9 to TRBJ1-1; no clear D gene. The germline CDR1 and CDR2 sequences are SEHNR and FQNEAQ (reference sequence). The CDR3 runs to 12 residues. Full variable domain (outside the CDR3, taken from reference TRBV7-9 and TRBJ1-1): DTGVSQNPRHKITKRGQNVTFRCDPISEHNRLYWYRQTLGQGPEFLTYFQNEAQLEKSRLLSDRFSAERPKGSFSTLEIQRTEQGDSAMYLCAMSAVNTEAFFGQGTRLTVV.

This chain joins TRBV18 and TRBJ1-1, with TRBD1 matching over 11 bases. The trim removed 3 bases at V and 4 bases at J, leaving 4 bases unmatched. This CDR3 contains 15 residues. Germline V gives CDR1 KGHSH, CDR2 LQKENI. Here the CDR3 reads CASSPEGQGVTEAFF. In DNA, the CDR3 is TGTGCCAGCTCACCCGAGGGACAGGGGGTCACTGAAGCTTTCTTT.

This clone was seen once. The chain has TRBV19 and TRBJ2-7; possibly TRBD2 for D (6 bases). CDR1 and CDR2 (germline): LNHDA, SQIVND (reference sequence). The CDR3 covers 13 residues. V was clipped by 5 bases and J by 3 bases, with 11 bases between them. Here the CDR3 reads CASSAGSRYEQYF. In nucleotides, the CDR3 is TGTGCCAGTAGTGCGGGGTCCCGCTACGAGCAGTACTTC.

The chain has TRBV25-1 and TRBJ2-5; D ambiguous. CDR3 length: 11 residues. The V end lost 10 bases, the J end lost 3 bases, and 9 bases lay between the germline ends. Germline CDR1 and CDR2: MGHDK and SYGVNS. The CDR3 DNA reads as TGTGCCACGGGTACCAAAGAGACCCAGTACTTC. It yields the protein CATGTKETQYF.

The chain uses TRBV6-5 and TRBJ2-7; 11 bases map to TRBD1. The CDR3 contains 15 residues. V was clipped by 6 bases and J by 1 base; unmatched bases: 5. The V gene's germline CDR1 is MNHEY and CDR2 SVGAGI. The CDR3 DNA is TGTGCCAGCAGGGCCGGGACAGGGGGGTCCTACGAGCAGTACTTC. Its translation is CASRAGTGGSYEQYF.

V and J are TRBV4-3 and TRBJ1-3, with D uncertain. CDR3 length equals 15 residues. The V end lost 4 bases, the J end lost 0 bases, and 10 bases lay between the germline ends. The germline CDR1 and CDR2 sequences are LGHNA and YSLEER. The DNA for the CDR3 is TGCGCCAGCAGCCCCGGACTTAACTCTGGAAACACCATATATTTT. It codes for CASSPGLNSGNTIYF.

This chain links TRBV9 with TRBJ2-2; 9 bases agree with TRBD1. The V and J ends lost 0 bases and 4 bases, in that order; junction bases with no gene match: 1. CDR1 SGDLS and CDR2 YYNGEE come from the germline V gene. This CDR3 has 15 residues. The CDR3 sequence: CASSVETGGTGELFF. In DNA form, the CDR3 reads TGTGCCAGCAGCGTAGAGACAGGGGGCACCGGGGAGCTGTTTTTT.

The chain is built from TRBV5-1 and TRBJ2-2; D might be TRBD1 (6 bases). V lost 4 bases and J lost 3, with 13 bases in between. Germline-derived CDR1 and CDR2 are SGHRS and YFSETQ. There are 15 residues in the CDR3. In DNA, the CDR3 is TGCGCCAGCAGCGAACCGGGGACATACACCGGGGAGCTGTTTTTT. The encoded protein is CASSEPGTYTGELFF.